The source of this TCR beta chain is a study of T cells after yellow fever vaccination. Trimming cost V 3 bases and J 5 bases, with 11 bases left between them. Germline V lookup: CDR1 MNHEY, CDR2 SMNVEV (reference sequence). CDR3 length: 13 amino acids. Each CDR3 protein gets one entry after TCRdb re-called the 5' RACE reads with MiXCR. The sample yields 450,000 to 650,000 distinct CDR3 sequences, roughly 12% seen once. Specimen: PBMCs, collected on the day of the yellow fever booster vaccination. The source of this sequence is a man aged 30 to 39 who received the YFV17D yellow fever vaccine. The chain employs TRBV27 and TRBJ2-7; possible D gene TRBD2, 5 bases. CDR3 residues: CASSLVARDEQYF. The DNA for the CDR3 is TGTGCCAGCAGTTTGGTGGCGAGGGACGAGCAGTACTTC.